Following are 10 T cell receptor beta chains from one sample sequenced in a study of shared clonotypes between healthy human individuals. TCRdb keeps only in-frame clones here, not all; method: immunoSEQ multiplex PCR. The profile covers under 1,100,000 clones, with around 74% appearing a single time and approximately 1.5% taken by the ten largest. The sequenced sample was memory CD4+ T cells sorted from blood. The subset: CD45RA-negative fraction. The receptors were gathered from a man in his late teens or twenties in good health.

In regard to this clone: A far bigger clonotype differs at one base, so this is likely a read error. The chain employs TRBV28 and TRBJ1-5; 10 bases fit TRBD1. The CDR3 spans 14 residues. Germline CDR1 is MDHEN and CDR2 is SYDVKM. J gave up 5 bases and V 6 bases, and 4 bases lay outside the gene matches. CDR3 sequence: CASSLGTGDQPQHF. CDR3 nucleotides: TGTGCCAGCAGCCTCGGGACAGGGGATCAGCCCCAGCATTTT. The full variable domain, its missing parts supplied by reference TRBV28 and TRBJ1-5, is DVKVTQSSRYLVKRTGEKVFLECVQDMDHENMFWYRQDPGLGLRLIYFSYDVKMKEKGDIPEGYSVSREKKERFSLILESASTNQTSMYLCASSLGTGDQPQHFGDGTRLSIL.

The chain combines TRBV14 with TRBJ1-2; D is unclear. Trimming left V 4 bases short and J 6 bases short, with 12 bases between. Per germline, CDR1 SGHDN and CDR2 FVKESK. CDR3 size: 13 residues. For the CDR3, the DNA is TGTGCCAGCAGCCTGTTAAACGCGGATGGCTACACCTTC. Amino acid sequence: CASSLLNADGYTF.

This chain uses TRBV6-5 with TRBJ2-4, with 9 bases identical to TRBD1. J gave up 8 bases and V 6 bases, and 8 bases lay outside the gene matches. CDR1 is MNHEY and CDR2 is SVGAGI in the germline V gene. CDR3 size: 14 residues. The CDR3 spells CASRETGGVDIQYF. CDR3 nucleotides: TGTGCCAGCAGGGAGACAGGGGGGGTTGACATTCAGTACTTC.

The chain employs TRBV5-1 and TRBJ2-7, with 8 nucleotides matching TRBD2. V lost 1 base to trimming and J lost 4 bases; unmatched junction nucleotides: 4. Germline-derived CDR1 and CDR2 are SGHRS and YFSETQ. This CDR3 is 14 amino acids long. The DNA of the CDR3 is TGCGCCAGCAGCTTGCAACTAGCGGCATACGAGCAGTACTTC. Protein product: CASSLQLAAYEQYF.

V usage is TRBV5-4 and J usage is TRBJ1-2, with TRBD1 as a possible D gene (6 bases). CDR3 length: 15 amino acids. Between the trimmed V and J ends, which lost 4 bases and 4 bases, there was a span of 17 bases. Germline-derived CDR1 and CDR2 are SGHNT and YYREEE (reference sequence). The CDR3 DNA reads as TGTGCCAGCAGCCCGGGCGGACAGAACCTCTATGGCTACACCTTC. Residues: CASSPGGQNLYGYTF.

The chain couples TRBV27 to TRBJ2-7; 7 bases line up with TRBD1. The CDR3 runs 14 residues. Per the germline V gene, CDR1 is MNHEY and CDR2 is SMNVEV (reference sequence). The junction had 9 bases not matched to a gene; V was cut back by 5 bases and J by 5 bases. DNA of the CDR3: TGTGCCAGCAGTCTCCGGGACAGCCTCAACGAGCAGTACTTC. It yields the protein CASSLRDSLNEQYF.

The V gene is TRBV7-3, the J gene TRBJ1-1; unclear D gene. The CDR3 length is 13 residues. Trimming shortened V by 5 bases and J by 11 bases, and 18 bases separated the two germline ends. Germline CDR1 is SGHTA and CDR2 is FQGTGA. For the CDR3, the DNA is TGTGCCAGCAGCCCCGGCGAGGGCAGAGACGCTTTCTTT. This codes for CASSPGEGRDAFF.

The rearrangement joins TRBV18 to TRBJ2-7, with D possibly being TRBD2 (6 bases). With 0 bases removed from V and 5 bases from J, the gap between germline ends came to 17 bases. Germline lookup yields CDR1 KGHSH and CDR2 LQKENI. The CDR3 is made up of 16 amino acids. CDR3 loop: CASSPPRTNIGDEQYF. The CDR3 region has the DNA TGTGCCAGCTCACCACCGCGGACTAATATAGGGGACGAGCAGTACTTC.

The chain uses TRBV6-1 and TRBJ1-4, with 7 bases identical to TRBD1. J lost 4 bases, V lost 6 bases, and 8 bases had no gene match. The CDR3 covers 15 residues. CDR1 and CDR2 (germline): MNHNS, SASEGT. The CDR3 region is CASRPDRSVNEKLFF. For the CDR3, the DNA is TGTGCCAGCAGGCCGGACAGGTCCGTTAATGAAAAACTGTTTTTT.

V usage is TRBV5-4 and J usage is TRBJ2-7; 7 nucleotides match TRBD1. Germline V gene sequence: CDR1 SGHNT, CDR2 YYREEE (reference sequence). V was clipped by 4 bases and J by 5 bases; unmatched bases: 6. The CDR3 has 13 residues. DNA for the CDR3: TGTGCCAGCAGCACCGACAGGGTAAACGAGCAGTACTTC. Residues: CASSTDRVNEQYF.